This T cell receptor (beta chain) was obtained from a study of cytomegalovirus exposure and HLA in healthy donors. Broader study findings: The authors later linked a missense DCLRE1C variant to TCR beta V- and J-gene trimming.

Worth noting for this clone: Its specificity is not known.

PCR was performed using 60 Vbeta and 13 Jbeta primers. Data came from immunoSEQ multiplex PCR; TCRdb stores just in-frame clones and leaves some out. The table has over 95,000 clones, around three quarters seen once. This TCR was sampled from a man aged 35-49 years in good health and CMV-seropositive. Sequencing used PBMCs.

This CDR3 is CASSLRLAGGKETQYF. CDR3 nucleotides: TGTGCCAGCAGCCTCCGCCTAGCGGGGGGGAAAGAGACCCAGTACTTC. This rearrangement joins TRBV7-3 to TRBJ2-5; TRBD2 aligns across 12 bases. V shed 5 bases, J shed 3 bases, and the junction held 7 bases outside the gene matches. Germline V CDR1 and CDR2: SGHTA, FQGTGA. The CDR3 totals 16 residues.